This TCR beta chain was identified in a study of shared clonotypes between healthy human individuals. Using immunoSEQ multiplex PCR, the repertoire was profiled, and TCRdb retains in-frame clones only, with some absent. The sample holds around 2.5 million clones; 80% to 95% are singletons and the top ten take around 0.4%. Germline V gene data show CDR1 as SGHRS and CDR2 as YFSETQ. The CDR3 has 14 residues. The V gene end was trimmed by 2 bases and the J gene end by 4 bases; junction bases not matched to a gene: 4. This clone was seen only a few times. Sequencing was carried out using naive CD4+ T cells from PBMCs. The subset here: CD45RA+ positively selected. The genes are TRBV5-1 and TRBJ1-1; 8 nucleotides agree with TRBD1. The origin of this receptor is a man aged 18 to 35 in good health. Some clones in this sample may be carry-over from other donors' samples. The CDR3 spells CASSFIDRGTEAFF. DNA of the CDR3: TGCGCCAGCAGCTTTATAGACAGGGGCACTGAAGCTTTCTTT.